The clone carrying this T cell receptor beta chain was picked up one time. Trimming took off 0 bases at V and 2 bases at J, with 11 bases between the two ends. Germline CDR1 and CDR2: SGHRS and YFSETQ. CDR3 length: 15 amino acids. This sample was taken from a study of blood T cell repertoires in COVID-19. Study information: Italy, Spain and the United States were the sources of the convalescent and acute COVID-19 samples.

Per the authors' pipeline: Reference gene primer amplification gave nucleated cell count estimates. The protocol was immunoSEQ multiplex PCR, while the TCRdb copy is restricted to in-frame clones and leaves out a portion. Clone size and the V and J calls come from that table; the DNA yielded D and trimming. The data contain about 97,000 clones, roughly 92% of them seen just once; the ten biggest clones take up approximately 1.9%. During active infection, Seattle patients enrolled and were then monitored through disease. This sequence originates from a woman aged 50 to 65 with COVID-19, enrolled during active disease. The material sequenced was peripheral blood. The chain recombines TRBV5-1 with TRBJ2-5; no firm D call. CDR3 protein: CASSLGGNGQETQYF. As DNA, the CDR3 is TGCGCCAGCAGCTTGGGCGGAAATGGGCAAGAGACCCAGTACTTC.